These T cell receptor beta chains were read from a single sample in a study of control samples from healthy donors and cancer patients. Repertoires were generated with immunoSEQ multiplex PCR, while TCRdb's copy carries only in-frame clones and drops some. The sample comprises some 100,000 clones, more than 85% of which are singletons, and 15% to 20% rests with the top ten. The sequencing input was blood. The origin of the receptors is a woman aged 45-60 years in good health. CDR3s leave out the opening cysteine and the closing phenylalanine or tryptophan. The order of the fields is J gene, V gene, clone size, CDR3 protein. Rows may omit the clone size; those that give it use once, few, many or a size class.

J: TRBJ2-1
V: TRBV29-1
size: .
CDR3: SAGPVNEQF

J: TRBJ1-2
V: TRBV6-4
size: .
CDR3: ASSENTGSYGYT

J: TRBJ2-1
V: TRBV9
size: .
CDR3: ASSEGSLAGRYEQF

J: TRBJ1-4
V: TRBV3-1/TRBV3-2
size: .
CDR3: ASTEGGQGQKLF

J: TRBJ1-1
V: TRBV24-1
size: .
CDR3: ATKRGQGTEAF

J: TRBJ2-5
V: TRBV2
size: .
CDR3: ASNIGGRLETQY

J: TRBJ1-1
V: TRBV25-1
size: .
CDR3: ASSEWYEAF

J: TRBJ2-1
V: TRBV12-2
size: .
CDR3: ASRFDESSYNEQF

J: TRBJ1-5
V: TRBV7-8
size: .
CDR3: ASSLGRQGGKPQH

J: TRBJ2-1
V: TRBV7-2
size: .
CDR3: ASSLVGEWAYNEQF

J: TRBJ2-1
V: TRBV13
size: .
CDR3: ASSSYSGAGNEQF

J: TRBJ1-5
V: TRBV7-2
size: .
CDR3: ASSLEIGYGNQPQH

J: TRBJ2-7
V: TRBV5-6
size: .
CDR3: ASSGANEQY

J: TRBJ1-5
V: TRBV6-5
size: .
CDR3: ASKTSGPGQPQH

J: TRBJ1-4
V: TRBV29-1
size: .
CDR3: SVGVSPLANEKLF

J: TRBJ2-7
V: TRBV5-6
size: .
CDR3: ASRRTGTRGYGQY

J: TRBJ2-1
V: TRBV20-1
size: .
CDR3: SASTGDYNEQF

J: TRBJ2-3
V: TRBV30
size: .
CDR3: AWNSGRAVDTQY

J: TRBJ1-2
V: TRBV3-1/TRBV3-2
size: once
CDR3: ASSAGTGDYGYT

J: TRBJ2-3
V: TRBV4-1
size: few
CDR3: ASSQQGGSGGRTDTQY

J: TRBJ1-5
V: TRBV4-3
size: once
CDR3: ASSETGDQPQH

J: TRBJ2-3
V: TRBV13
size: .
CDR3: ASRGQVGGGTQY

J: TRBJ2-6
V: TRBV11-2
size: .
CDR3: ASSFRGATVSGANVLT

J: TRBJ2-1
V: TRBV4-3
size: .
CDR3: ASSQEGGAPGKNEQF

J: TRBJ1-1
V: TRBV5-1
size: once
CDR3: ASSPEGRNTEAF